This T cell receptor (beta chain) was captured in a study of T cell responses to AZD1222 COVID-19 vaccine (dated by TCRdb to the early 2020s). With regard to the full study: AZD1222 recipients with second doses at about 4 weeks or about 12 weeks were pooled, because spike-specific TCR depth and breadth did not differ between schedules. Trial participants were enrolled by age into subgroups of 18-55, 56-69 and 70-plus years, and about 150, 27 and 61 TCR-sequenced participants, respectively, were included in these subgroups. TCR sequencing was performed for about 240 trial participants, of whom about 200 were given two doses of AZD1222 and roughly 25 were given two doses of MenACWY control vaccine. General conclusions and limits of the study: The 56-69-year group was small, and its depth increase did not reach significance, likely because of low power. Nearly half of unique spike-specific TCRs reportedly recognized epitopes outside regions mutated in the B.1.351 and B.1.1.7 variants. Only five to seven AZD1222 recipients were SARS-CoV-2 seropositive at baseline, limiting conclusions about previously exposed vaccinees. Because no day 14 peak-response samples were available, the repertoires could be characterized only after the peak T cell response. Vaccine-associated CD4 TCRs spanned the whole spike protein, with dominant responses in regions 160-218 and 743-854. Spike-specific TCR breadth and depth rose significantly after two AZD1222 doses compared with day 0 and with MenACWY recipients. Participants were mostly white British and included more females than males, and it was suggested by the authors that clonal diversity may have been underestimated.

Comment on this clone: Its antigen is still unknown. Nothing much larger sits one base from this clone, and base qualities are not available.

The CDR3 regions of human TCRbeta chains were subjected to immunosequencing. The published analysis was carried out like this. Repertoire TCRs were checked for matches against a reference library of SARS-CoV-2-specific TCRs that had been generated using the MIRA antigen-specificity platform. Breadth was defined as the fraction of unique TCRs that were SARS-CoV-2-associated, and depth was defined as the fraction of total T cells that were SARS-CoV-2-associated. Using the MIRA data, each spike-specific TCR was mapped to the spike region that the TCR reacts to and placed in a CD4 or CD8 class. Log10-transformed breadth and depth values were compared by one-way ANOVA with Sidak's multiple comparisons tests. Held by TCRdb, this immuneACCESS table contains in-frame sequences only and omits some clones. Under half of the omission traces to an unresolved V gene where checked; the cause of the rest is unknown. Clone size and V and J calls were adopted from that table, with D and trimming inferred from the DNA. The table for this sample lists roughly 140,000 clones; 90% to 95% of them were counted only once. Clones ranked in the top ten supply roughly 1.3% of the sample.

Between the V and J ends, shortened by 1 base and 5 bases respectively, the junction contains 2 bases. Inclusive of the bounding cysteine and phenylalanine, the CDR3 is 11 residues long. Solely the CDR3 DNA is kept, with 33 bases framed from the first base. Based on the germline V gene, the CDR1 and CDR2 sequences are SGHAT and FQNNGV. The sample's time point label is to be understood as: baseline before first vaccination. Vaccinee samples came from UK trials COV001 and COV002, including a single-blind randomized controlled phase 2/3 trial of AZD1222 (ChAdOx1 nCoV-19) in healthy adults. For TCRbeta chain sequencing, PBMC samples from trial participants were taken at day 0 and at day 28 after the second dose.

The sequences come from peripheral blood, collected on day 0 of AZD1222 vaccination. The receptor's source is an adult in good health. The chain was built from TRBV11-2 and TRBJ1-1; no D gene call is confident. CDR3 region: CASSLGTEAFF. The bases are TGTGCCAGCAGCTTAGGAACTGAAGCTTTCTTT.